What follows are 22 T cell receptor beta chains derived from one specimen sequenced in a study of control samples from healthy donors and cancer patients. Assay used: immunoSEQ multiplex PCR; TCRdb lists only in-frame clones, some missing. The table records roughly 370,000 clones, over 75% of them present only once. The sequencing input was PBMCs. Receptors were obtained from a man aged 35 to 55 with head and neck cancer.

This clone was detected a few times. This rearrangement joins TRBV3-1 (or the pseudogene TRBV3-2) to TRBJ2-5; TRBD1 agrees at 10 bases. V shed 4 bases, J shed 5 bases, and the junction held 13 bases outside the gene matches. CDR3 length: 17 amino acids. Germline V gene sequence: CDR1 LGHDT, CDR2 YNNKEL (reference sequence). In DNA, the CDR3 is TGTGCCAGCAGCCCACGACAGGGGGCAACGGGTATGGAGACCCAGTACTTC. Encoded protein: CASSPRQGATGMETQYF.

The genes are TRBV29-1 and TRBJ1-5, with TRBD1 as a possible D gene (6 bases). V gave up 6 bases and J gave up 0 bases, with 12 bases separating them. This CDR3 comprises 14 residues. Germline V gene sequence: CDR1 SQVTM, CDR2 ANQGSEA. The CDR3 is CSVQDSLSNQPQHF. In DNA form, the CDR3 reads TGCAGCGTACAGGACAGCCTTAGCAATCAGCCCCAGCATTTT. The whole variable domain, remainder taken from reference TRBV29-1 and TRBJ1-5, is SAVISQKPSRDICQRGTSLTIQCQVDSQVTMMFWYRQQPGQSLTLIATANQGSEATYESGFVIDKFPISRPNLTFSTLTVSNMSPEDSSIYLCSVQDSLSNQPQHFGDGTRLSIL.

This clone has just one count. The rearrangement uses TRBV28 and TRBJ1-6; TRBD1 matches 7 bases. With V trimmed by 3 bases and J by 7 bases, 6 bases remained unmatched. The CDR3 has 15 amino acids. Germline V gene data show CDR1 as MDHEN and CDR2 as SYDVKM. CDR3 loop: CASSLEGARNSPLHF. The CDR3 DNA reads TGTGCCAGCAGTTTGGAGGGGGCGAGGAATTCACCCCTCCACTTT. Combining the CDR3 with reference TRBV28 and TRBJ1-6 gives the whole variable domain DVKVTQSSRYLVKRTGEKVFLECVQDMDHENMFWYRQDPGLGLRLIYFSYDVKMKEKGDIPEGYSVSREKKERFSLILESASTNQTSMYLCASSLEGARNSPLHFGNGTRLTVT.

The chain combines TRBV3-1 (or the pseudogene TRBV3-2) with TRBJ2-1, with TRBD1 identical over 8 bases. The CDR3 is 15 amino acids. V shed 4 bases and J 2 bases; nucleotides not matched to a gene: 4. From germline, CDR1 is LGHDT and CDR2 YNNKEL (reference sequence). The CDR3, as DNA: TGTGCCAGCAGCCCTCGACAGGGGACCTACAATGAGCAGTTCTTC. Amino acid sequence: CASSPRQGTYNEQFF.

The chain employs TRBV29-1 and TRBJ2-7; 7 bases agree with TRBD1. The germline CDR1 and CDR2 sequences are SQVTM and ANQGSEA. V dropped 7 bases and J dropped 9; count of bases not matched to a gene: 15. CDR3 length: 13 amino acids. The DNA of the CDR3 is TGCAGCGCCCGAGGGGGCCAGGGTAATGTGCAGTACTTC. This codes for CSARGGQGNVQYF.

The J gene is TRBJ1-2, the V gene TRBV18, with D unclear. V gave up 2 bases and J gave up 7 bases, with 8 bases separating them. The V gene's germline CDR1 is KGHSH and CDR2 LQKENI. The CDR3 contains 12 residues. The CDR3 sequence: CASSPSGSGYTF. For the CDR3, the DNA is TGTGCCAGCTCACCATCAGGTTCTGGCTACACCTTC. The entire variable domain, with the rest obtained from reference TRBV18 and TRBJ1-2, is as follows: NAGVMQNPRHLVRRRGQEARLRCSPMKGHSHVYWYRQLPEEGLKFMVYLQKENIIDESGMPKERFSAEFPKEGPSILRIQQVVRGDSAAYFCASSPSGSGYTFGSGTRLTVV.

This chain connects TRBV19 to TRBJ1-2; D call uncertain. Germline CDR1 LNHDA, CDR2 SQIVND (reference sequence). Deletions cut 5 bases from V and 4 bases from J, with 20 bases between. The CDR3 consists of 16 residues. The CDR3 coding sequence is TGTGCCAGTAGTCTATCCCCCCGGCCGAGTTTCTATGGCTACACCTTC. Translated, it gives CASSLSPRPSFYGYTF.

The chain uses TRBV5-1 and TRBJ2-2, with 9 nucleotides matching TRBD2. The CDR3 has 15 amino acids. Per the germline V gene, CDR1 is SGHRS and CDR2 is YFSETQ. V trimming: 1 base; J trimming: 5 bases; junction bases outside the gene matches: 3. The CDR3 region has the DNA TGCGCCAGCAGCTTGTTAGCGGGAGAGACCGGGGAGCTGTTTTTT. Its translation is CASSLLAGETGELFF.

V usage is TRBV28 and J usage is TRBJ1-2; tentative D call: TRBD1 (6 bases). Trimming stripped 3 bases from V and 1 base from J, with 12 bases between. The germline gives CDR1 MDHEN, CDR2 SYDVKM. The CDR3 runs to 15 residues. The CDR3 here is CASSFRDTYNYGYTF. The DNA of the CDR3 is TGTGCCAGCAGTTTCCGGGACACCTATAACTATGGCTACACCTTC.

This clone was detected only once. The V gene is TRBV6-2 or TRBV6-3, the J gene TRBJ1-5; D may be TRBD1 (6 bases). The germline gives CDR1 MNHEY, CDR2 SVGEGT. Trimming took 4 bases from V and 11 from J, leaving 21 bases between them. This CDR3 is built from 15 residues. The CDR3 DNA follows: TGTGCCAGCAGTTCCCTATCACAGGGCACCCGGTCCCAGCATTTT. This encodes CASSSLSQGTRSQHF.

This clone was seen once. The V and J genes are TRBV6-5 and TRBJ1-2, with D perhaps TRBD1 (6 bases). This CDR3 region has 14 residues. CDR1 and CDR2 from the germline V gene are MNHEY and SVGAGI. V gave up 4 bases and J gave up 4 bases, with 13 bases separating them. For the CDR3, the DNA is TGTGCCAGCAGTTTGGACAGAACCCGCTATGGCTACACCTTC. It yields the protein CASSLDRTRYGYTF.

The chain joins TRBV5-5 to TRBJ2-5, with TRBD2 as a possible D gene (6 bases). There are 16 residues in the CDR3. Germline V CDR1 and CDR2: SGHKS, YYEKEE (reference sequence). V was pared by 0 bases and J by 5 bases, with 17 bases between. CDR3 region: CASSLARTRAGETQYF. CDR3 sequence (DNA): TGTGCCAGCAGCTTGGCAAGGACCCGGGCGGGGGAGACCCAGTACTTC.

The gene calls are TRBV19 and TRBJ1-2, with D possibly TRBD1 on 5 matching bases. The CDR3 loop spans 15 amino acids. Trimming took off 1 base at V and 3 bases at J, with 12 bases between the two ends. The V gene's germline CDR1 is LNHDA and CDR2 SQIVND (reference sequence). CDR3 protein: CASSIGSGYDYGYTF. CDR3 sequence (DNA): TGTGCCAGTAGTATAGGTTCAGGGTACGACTATGGCTACACCTTC.

The chain has TRBV13 and TRBJ2-2, with a weak D call TRBD1 (6 bases). The V gene's germline CDR1 is PRHDT and CDR2 FYEKMQ (reference sequence). V lost 6 bases and J lost 0, with 17 bases in between. CDR3 length equals 17 residues. The CDR3 here is CASRGLEGGTNTGELFF. CDR3 in DNA: TGTGCCAGCAGAGGCCTTGAAGGGGGAACGAACACCGGGGAGCTGTTTTTT.

The chain combines TRBV7-9 with TRBJ2-7; D uncertain. V shed 5 bases and J shed 4 bases, with 9 bases lying between them. CDR1 is SEHNR and CDR2 is FQNEAQ in the germline V gene (reference sequence). The CDR3 contains 12 residues. CDR3 nucleotides: TGTGCCAGCAGCAGACAAGCATACGAGCAGTACTTC. It yields the protein CASSRQAYEQYF.

The genes are TRBV5-1 and TRBJ1-1, with 10 bases lining up with TRBD1. CDR3 length equals 17 residues. In germline, CDR1 is SGHRS, CDR2 YFSETQ. Trimming removed 4 bases from V and 2 bases from J; junction bases left unmatched: 11. The CDR3 DNA reads as TGCGCCAGCAGCCACACCGGGACAGGGGACTTTAACACTGAAGCTTTCTTT. It encodes CASSHTGTGDFNTEAFF.

The chain joins TRBV4-2 to TRBJ2-5; TRBD2 aligns across 10 bases. Germline trimming cut 2 bases from V and 4 bases from J; bases unmatched to any gene: 10. The germline V gene has CDR1 LGHNA and CDR2 YNFKEQ. The CDR3 is made up of 17 amino acids. CDR3 sequence reads: CASSQRSSGGLIETQYF. In DNA form, the CDR3 reads TGTGCCAGCAGCCAAAGGTCTAGCGGGGGTCTGATAGAGACCCAGTACTTC.

This chain joins TRBV9 and TRBJ1-1, with D unclear. CDR3 length: 18 amino acids. CDR1 SGDLS and CDR2 YYNGEE come from the germline V gene. V was trimmed by 0 bases and J by 0 bases, leaving 18 bases between them. The CDR3, as DNA: TGTGCCAGCAGCGTAGCGGGGTCAGAGTTTAGAATGAACACTGAAGCTTTCTTT. Residues: CASSVAGSEFRMNTEAFF.

The chain couples TRBV5-5 to TRBJ2-7, with TRBD1 as a possible D gene (5 bases). This CDR3 is built from 14 residues. The germline CDR1 and CDR2 sequences are SGHKS and YYEKEE (reference sequence). V dropped 0 bases and J dropped 2 bases, with 9 bases sitting between them. Here the CDR3 DNA reads TGTGCCAGCAGCTTGGAAGGGGAAGCCTACGAGCAGTACTTC. Protein product: CASSLEGEAYEQYF. Full variable domain (missing parts from reference TRBV5-5 and TRBJ2-7): DAGVTQSPTHLIKTRGQQVTLRCSPISGHKSVSWYQQVLGQGPQFIFQYYEKEERGRGNFPDRFSARQFPNYSSELNVNALLLGDSALYLCASSLEGEAYEQYFGPGTRLTVT.

The sample holds one count of this clone. This CDR3 reads CASSSTGGFPGYGYTF. In DNA, the CDR3 is TGTGCCAGCAGTTCGACAGGGGGCTTCCCTGGCTATGGCTACACCTTC. The chain combines TRBV6-6 with TRBJ1-2, with 10 bases identical to TRBD1. The CDR3 sequence is 16 residues long. CDR1 MNHNY and CDR2 SVGAGI come from the germline V gene (reference sequence). V was pared by 4 bases and J by 4 bases, with 9 bases of the junction left unmatched.

This chain connects TRBV27 to TRBJ2-3; no reliable D call. V was cut by 5 bases and J by 8 bases, with 8 bases left in between. Germline V gene lookup returns CDR1 MNHEY and CDR2 SMNVEV (reference sequence). This CDR3 is 11 amino acids long. The CDR3: CASSTGGTQYF. The DNA for the CDR3 is TGTGCCAGCAGTACCGGCGGTACGCAGTATTTT.

The chain couples TRBV19 to TRBJ2-3, with 7 bases matching TRBD1. The CDR3 length is 14 residues. Germline-derived CDR1 and CDR2 are LNHDA and SQIVND (reference sequence). The J segment lost 1 base and the V segment lost 3 bases, leaving 1 base of the junction unmatched. The CDR3 bases are TGTGCCAGTAGTATTGGACAGGGCACAGATACGCAGTATTTT. It specifies CASSIGQGTDTQYF.